This T cell receptor beta chain was found in a study of T cell repertoires in cytomegalovirus infection. This CDR3 is built from 16 residues. CDR1 and CDR2 (germline): MGHDK, SYGVNS. After removal of 1 base from V and 2 bases from J, the junction contained 7 bases not matched to a gene. TCRdb itself ran the reads through MiXCR, one entry per CDR3 protein. This table has about 150,000 distinct CDR3 sequences, 20% to 25% appearing once. The chain is built from TRBV25-1 and TRBJ2-5; 7 positions agree with TRBD1. The sequence came from a human donor in good health (CMV status not recorded). Some clones in this sample may be carry-over from other donors' samples. Material for sequencing was PBMCs. CDR3 DNA: TGTGCCAGCAGTGAATCGACCTGGGGACAGCAAGAGACCCAGTACTTC. Protein sequence: CASSESTWGQQETQYF.